The clone carrying this T cell receptor beta chain was seen many times. The antigen is not known. This record comes from a study of T cells in Graves' hyperthyroidism and ophthalmopathy. Study outcomes and limitations: Blood also showed most of the thyroid clonotypes that were expanded above 0.001.

The CDR3 is 13 amino acids. V was shortened by 7 bases and J by 4 bases, with 11 bases between the two germline ends. Germline-derived CDR1 and CDR2 are SNHLY and FYNNEI. Amplification targeted TCR beta CDR3 regions from RNA transcripts. Using the HTBI primer set, a first-round RT-PCR was run on the TCR CDR3. TCRdb independently ran MiXCR on the multiplex PCR reads; one entry per CDR3 protein. The repertoire has about 590,000 distinct CDR3 sequences, 14% of them found once; the top ten carry about 6.6%. The J gene is TRBJ2-1, the V gene TRBV2; D remains unclear. The source is a woman aged 18-35 years with Graves' ophthalmopathy. Input material: blood. Here the CDR3 reads CASKESVYNEQFF. CDR3 DNA: TGTGCCAGCAAGGAGTCAGTTTACAATGAGCAGTTCTTC. The entire variable domain, with the rest obtained from reference TRBV2 and TRBJ2-1, is as follows: EPEVTQTPSHQVTQMGQEVILRCVPISNHLYFYWYRQILGQKVEFLVSFYNNEISEKSEIFDDQFSVERPDGSNFTLKIRSTKLEDSAMYFCASKESVYNEQFFGPGTRLTVL.